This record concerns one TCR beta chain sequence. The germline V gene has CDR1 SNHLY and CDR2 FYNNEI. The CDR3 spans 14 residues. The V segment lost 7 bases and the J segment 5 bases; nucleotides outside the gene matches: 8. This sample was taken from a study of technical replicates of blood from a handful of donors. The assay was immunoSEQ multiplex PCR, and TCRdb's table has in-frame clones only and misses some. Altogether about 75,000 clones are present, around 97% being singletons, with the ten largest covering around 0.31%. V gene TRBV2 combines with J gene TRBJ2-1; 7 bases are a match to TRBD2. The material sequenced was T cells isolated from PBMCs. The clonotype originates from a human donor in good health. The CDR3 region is CASIGLAAHNEQFF. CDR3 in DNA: TGTGCCAGCATCGGCCTAGCGGCCCACAATGAGCAGTTCTTC.